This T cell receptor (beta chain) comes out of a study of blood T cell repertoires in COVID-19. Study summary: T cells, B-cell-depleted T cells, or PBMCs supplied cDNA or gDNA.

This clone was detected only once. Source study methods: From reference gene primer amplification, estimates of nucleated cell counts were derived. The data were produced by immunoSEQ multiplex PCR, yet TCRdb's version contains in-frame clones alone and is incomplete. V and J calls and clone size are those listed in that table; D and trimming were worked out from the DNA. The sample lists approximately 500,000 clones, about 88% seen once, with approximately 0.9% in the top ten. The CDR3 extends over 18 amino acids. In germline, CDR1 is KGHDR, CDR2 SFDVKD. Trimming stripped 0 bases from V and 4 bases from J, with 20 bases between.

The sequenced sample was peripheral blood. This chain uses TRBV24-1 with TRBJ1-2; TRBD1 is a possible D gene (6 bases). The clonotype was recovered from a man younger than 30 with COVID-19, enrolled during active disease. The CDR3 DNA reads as TGTGCCACCAGTGATTTGCTCCGGAGACAGGCATCGACCTATGGCTACACCTTC. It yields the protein CATSDLLRRQASTYGYTF.